Listed below are T cell receptor beta chains from one sample, sequenced in a study of blood T cell repertoires in COVID-19. Sequencing was performed with immunoSEQ multiplex PCR; in TCRdb, only in-frame clones are kept and a portion is missing. This table holds just over 250,000 clones, about 88% found once. The sample consisted of peripheral blood. All receptors derive from a man between 60 and 75 years old who had recovered from COVID-19. Each CDR3 is given with its conserved first and last residue. The order of the fields is clone size, J gene, D gene, V gene, CDR3 length, CDR3 DNA, CDR3 protein. A D gene is named only where the DNA matches it firmly. Clone size is stated in some rows and not others, as once, few, many or a class when expanded.

once | TRBJ2-3 | TRBD1 | TRBV9 | 16 | TGTGCCAGCAGCGTAGGGGACAGGGGGCTTACAGATACGCAGTATTTT | CASSVGDRGLTDTQYF
NA | TRBJ1-6 | TRBD1 | TRBV12-5 | 15 | TGTGCTAGTGGTTTGGTGGACAGGGGAAATTCACCCCTCCACTTT | CASGLVDRGNSPLHF
NA | TRBJ2-1 | TRBD1 | TRBV7-9 | 16 | TGTGCCAGCAGGTCAACCGGGACAGGGGGCCACAATGAGCAGTTCTTC | CASRSTGTGGHNEQFF
NA | TRBJ2-1 | NA | TRBV5-1 | 19 | TGCGCCAGCAGCTTGGCCCCTTTAAGGGGGGGTAGCTCCTACAATGAGCAGTTCTTC | CASSLAPLRGGSSYNEQFF
NA | TRBJ2-1 | TRBD2 | TRBV27 | 17 | TGTGCCAGCAGCCTTCCCATGCTAGCGGGGGGGCCAAATGAGCAGTTCTTC | CASSLPMLAGGPNEQFF
NA | TRBJ1-1 | TRBD1 | TRBV7-9 | 16 | TGTGCCAGCAGCTCACCATTAGACAGGGCTAACACTGAAGCTTTCTTT | CASSSPLDRANTEAFF
NA | TRBJ1-2 | TRBD1 | TRBV12-3/TRBV12-4 | 12 | TGTGCCAGCAGTTTGGGACAGAATGGCTACACCTTC | CASSLGQNGYTF
NA | TRBJ1-2 | NA | TRBV29-1 | 15 | TGCAGCGTTGAAGATCTTGGGGGCAGAGGCTATGGCTACACCTTC | CSVEDLGGRGYGYTF
once | TRBJ2-1 | NA | TRBV5-1 | 14 | TGCGCCAGCAGCTTGACAGGAATTAAAAATGAGCAGTTCTTC | CASSLTGIKNEQFF
once | TRBJ2-2 | TRBD2 | TRBV5-1 | 15 | TGCGCCAGCAGTGAGAGCCTTGGGAGGGGCGGGGAGCTGTTTTTT | CASSESLGRGGELFF
NA | TRBJ1-1 | TRBD1 | TRBV19 | 13 | TGTGCCTCCCGGAAGGACAGGGACACTGAAGCTTTCTTT | CASRKDRDTEAFF
NA | TRBJ1-4 | NA | TRBV5-1 | 15 | TGCGCCAGCAGCTTGCGGGGAGGCTTGGGTGAAAAACTGTTTTTT | CASSLRGGLGEKLFF
NA | TRBJ1-2 | TRBD1 | TRBV9 | 12 | TGTGCCAGCAGCGTAGGACAGGGTAGGGTTTACTTC | CASSVGQGRVYF
NA | TRBJ1-3 | NA | TRBV5-1 | 15 | TGCGCCAGCAGCTTGGCCGCAGGGCTTGGAAACACCATATATTTT | CASSLAAGLGNTIYF
NA | TRBJ1-3 | NA | TRBV7-2 | 14 | TGTGCCAGCCAAGGAGTTTTCTCTGGAAACACCATATATTTT | CASQGVFSGNTIYF
NA | TRBJ2-1 | TRBD1 | TRBV6-5 | 13 | TGTGCCAGCAGTTCCCAGGGGGCCTATGAGCAGTTCTTC | CASSSQGAYEQFF
NA | TRBJ1-2 | NA | TRBV7-9 | 12 | TGTGCCAGCAGCCCCCCTGACTATGGCTACACCTTC | CASSPPDYGYTF
NA | TRBJ2-5 | TRBD2 | TRBV4-1 | 16 | TGCGCCAGCAGCCAGAGACTAGCGGGGGGGAAAGAGACCCAGTACTTC | CASSQRLAGGKETQYF
NA | TRBJ1-4 | NA | TRBV7-9 | 15 | TGTGCCAGCAGAAAAACAGGTGCAACTAATGAAAAACTGTTTTTT | CASRKTGATNEKLFF
few | TRBJ2-3 | NA | TRBV5-6 | 13 | TGTGCCAGCAGCGTGGACAGACCAGATACGCAGTATTTT | CASSVDRPDTQYF
NA | TRBJ2-5 | NA | TRBV6-5 | 14 | TGTGCCAGCAGTTACTCTCACTACCAAGAGACCCAGTACTTC | CASSYSHYQETQYF
NA | TRBJ1-6 | NA | TRBV5-4 | 14 | TGTGCCAGCAGCTTGTACAGCCCTGATTCACCCCTCCACTTT | CASSLYSPDSPLHF
NA | TRBJ1-3 | TRBD1 | TRBV10-1 | 13 | TGCGCCAGTGGACAGGGATCTGGAAACACCATATATTTT | CASGQGSGNTIYF
NA | TRBJ1-5 | NA | TRBV10-2 | 12 | TGCGCCAGCAGTGACCTCAATCAGCCCCAGCATTTT | CASSDLNQPQHF
NA | TRBJ2-2 | NA | TRBV19 | 12 | TGTGCCAGTACCTGGAACACCGGGGAGCTGTTTTTT | CASTWNTGELFF
once | TRBJ1-2 | NA | TRBV3-1/TRBV3-2 | 14 | TGTGCCAGCAGCCCCCTCAGAGGTCAATATGGCTACACCTTC | CASSPLRGQYGYTF
NA | TRBJ2-3 | TRBD1 | TRBV6-5 | 14 | TGTGCCGCGTCCGGGACAGGGATTTTTTATACGCAGTATTTT | CAASGTGIFYTQYF
NA | TRBJ1-4 | NA | TRBV12-3/TRBV12-4 | 13 | TGTGCCAGCACCAAAATCGGGGAAGAAAAACTGTTTTTT | CASTKIGEEKLFF
NA | TRBJ1-1 | NA | TRBV2 | 15 | TGTGCCAGCAGTGAAGTAATCGTCTTGAACACTGAAGCTTTCTTT | CASSEVIVLNTEAFF